A single sample gave rise to the 4 T cell receptor beta chains below, sequenced in a study of T cell clonotyping in hematopoietic cell transplantation (dated by TCRdb to about 2021). The method was the immunoSEQ multiplex PCR assay. Imported from immuneACCESS, the table was reduced by TCRdb to in-frame sequences with V and J called. These copies leave out some clones; in studies compared against another copy, an unresolved V gene accounts for under half, and the cause of the remainder is not known. This sample is represented by about 41,000 clones; about 85% of them were singletons. The ten largest account for approximately 2.8% of the sample. The time point label, as the study defines it: recipient sample about 28 days before transplant, after cytoreduction. The starting material was peripheral blood mononuclear cells, obtained before stem cell transplant. Receptors originate from a man between 60 and 75 years old with acute myeloid leukemia. Some clones in this sample may be carry-over from other donors' samples.

The chain recombines TRBV4-2 with TRBJ1-2; weak D call: TRBD1 (5 bases). Germline V gene lookup returns CDR1 LGHNA and CDR2 YNFKEQ. The CDR3 spans 16 residues. Between the trimmed V and J ends, which lost 1 base and 2 bases, there was a span of 14 bases. CDR3 sequence reads: CASSQVGHSSNYGYTF. The CDR3 DNA reads TGTGCCAGCAGCCAAGTAGGACATTCGTCCAACTATGGCTACACCTTC.

The chain has TRBV5-1 and TRBJ2-3; maybe TRBD2 (6 bases). The V and J ends lost 2 bases and 1 base respectively, with 20 bases between them. This CDR3 has 18 residues. Germline-derived CDR1 and CDR2 are SGHRS and YFSETQ. The CDR3 reads CASSLSTSPIVGTDTQYF. The CDR3 nucleotides read TGCGCCAGCAGCTTATCGACTAGTCCCATTGTCGGCACAGATACGCAGTATTTT.

The chain has TRBV13 and TRBJ2-7; TRBD1 might be the D (5 bases). This CDR3 is built from 14 residues. Germline CDR1 and CDR2: PRHDT and FYEKMQ (reference sequence). The V end lost 4 bases, the J end lost 2 bases, and 12 bases lay between the germline ends. CDR3 sequence: CASSSLSRAYEQYF. The DNA for the CDR3 is TGTGCCAGCAGCTCTTTGTCCAGGGCCTACGAGCAGTACTTC.

This clone was picked up a small number of times. The chain combines TRBV7-3 with TRBJ2-3; 9 bases map to TRBD1. CDR3 length: 16 amino acids. CDR1 is SGHTA and CDR2 is FQGTGA in the germline V gene. J gave up 2 bases and V 5 bases, and 8 bases lay outside the gene matches. The CDR3 here is CASSVGQGRDTDTQYF. The CDR3 nucleotides read TGTGCCAGCAGCGTGGGACAGGGCCGGGACACAGATACGCAGTATTTT. Using reference TRBV7-3 and TRBJ2-3 for the parts outside the CDR3, the full variable domain is GAGVSQTPSNKVTEKGKYVELRCDPISGHTALYWYRQSLGQGPEFLIYFQGTGAADDSGLPNDRFFAVRPEGSVSTLKIQRTERGDSAVYLCASSVGQGRDTDTQYFGPGTRLTVL.